Below, one TCR beta chain is given with its context. Unmatched junction bases numbered 13, after V lost 3 bases and J lost 0 bases. The CDR3 extends over 19 amino acids. Germline-derived CDR1 and CDR2 are SGDLS and YYNGEE. PCR primers comprised 60 Vbeta and 13 Jbeta primers. Produced via immunoSEQ multiplex PCR; TCRdb's table is partial and in-frame only. The table has approximately 130,000 clones, around two thirds seen once. The data originate from a study of cytomegalovirus exposure and HLA in healthy donors. The source of this sequence is a human donor in good health. The chain links TRBV9 to TRBJ2-3; 10 nucleotides align to TRBD2. Sequenced input: PBMCs. The CDR3 DNA reads as TGTGCCAGCAGCGCGCTTTTACTAGCGGGGACGACTAGCACAGATACGCAGTATTTT. Translated, it gives CASSALLLAGTTSTDTQYF.